Listed below are T cell receptor beta chains from one sample, sequenced in a study of blood T cells in healthy people across ages. TCRdb called the 5' RACE reads again in MiXCR, with one record for every CDR3 protein. Of some 760,000 distinct CDR3 sequences in the sample, around 25% were seen once. The sample was also linked to a second study, of T cells of mothers and their children.

The sample taken for sequencing was blood. The receptors originated from a boy aged 5-17 years in good health. Both conserved end residues are part of each CDR3.

J gene: TRBJ2-5; V gene: TRBV25-1; CDR3 protein: CASSGLAGGPGETQYF
J gene: TRBJ2-7; V gene: TRBV28; CDR3 protein: CASSLASGMWTHEQYF
J gene: TRBJ2-7; V gene: TRBV6-1; CDR3 protein: CASSPEAWEVTYEQYF
J gene: TRBJ2-3; V gene: TRBV12-3/TRBV12-4; CDR3 protein: CASSFRAADTQYF
J gene: TRBJ1-5; V gene: TRBV3-1; CDR3 protein: CASSQGVQLNQPQHF
J gene: .; V gene: TRBV7-2; CDR3 protein: CASSSTSGMIYNEQFF
J gene: TRBJ1-3; V gene: TRBV20-1; CDR3 protein: CSARSNGDFSGNTIYF
J gene: TRBJ2-5; V gene: TRBV7-2; CDR3 protein: CASSLTDRGLQYF
J gene: TRBJ2-7; V gene: TRBV20-1; CDR3 protein: CSARTSGSYEQYF
J gene: TRBJ2-1; V gene: TRBV14; CDR3 protein: CASSPAGRKNNEQFF
J gene: TRBJ2-3; V gene: TRBV7-9; CDR3 protein: CASSQRPVYTDTQYF
J gene: TRBJ2-3; V gene: TRBV29-1; CDR3 protein: CSARVFTDTQYF
J gene: TRBJ2-7; V gene: TRBV5-1; CDR3 protein: CASSLAPLYEQYF
J gene: TRBJ2-7; V gene: TRBV6-2/TRBV6-3; CDR3 protein: CASTTGINYEQYF
J gene: TRBJ1-2; V gene: TRBV20-1; CDR3 protein: CSARDSETFAGYTF
J gene: TRBJ1-1; V gene: TRBV29-1; CDR3 protein: CSVSGTLNTEAFF
J gene: TRBJ1-2; V gene: TRBV6-6; CDR3 protein: CASSSKPGTPNYGYTF
J gene: TRBJ2-7; V gene: TRBV7-9; CDR3 protein: CASSLTGASYEQYF
J gene: TRBJ2-3; V gene: TRBV20-1; CDR3 protein: CSARGSSGGLTDTQYF
J gene: TRBJ2-7; V gene: TRBV27; CDR3 protein: CASGARNSYEQYF
J gene: .; V gene: TRBV10-3; CDR3 protein: CAISDPGDSGIQFF
J gene: TRBJ2-7; V gene: TRBV5-4; CDR3 protein: CASSLALNSWEQYF
J gene: .; V gene: TRBV7-2; CDR3 protein: CASSYELAGDEQYF
J gene: .; V gene: TRBV28; CDR3 protein: CASSDQSLINEQFF
J gene: .; V gene: TRBV6-6; CDR3 protein: CASRKAGGPSEQYF
J gene: TRBJ1-2; V gene: TRBV6-2/TRBV6-3; CDR3 protein: CASSYSTQQGNGYTF
J gene: .; V gene: TRBV7-9; CDR3 protein: CASSLGQGKDEQYF
J gene: TRBJ1-1; V gene: TRBV12-3/TRBV12-4; CDR3 protein: CASRYGTANTEAFF
J gene: TRBJ2-7; V gene: TRBV29-1; CDR3 protein: CSVGPRGSLYEQYF
J gene: TRBJ2-5; V gene: TRBV27; CDR3 protein: CASSSSPGTPAETQYF
J gene: .; V gene: TRBV28; CDR3 protein: CASSSYLAGRETQYF
J gene: TRBJ1-4; V gene: TRBV28; CDR3 protein: CASANSGTGYNEKLFF